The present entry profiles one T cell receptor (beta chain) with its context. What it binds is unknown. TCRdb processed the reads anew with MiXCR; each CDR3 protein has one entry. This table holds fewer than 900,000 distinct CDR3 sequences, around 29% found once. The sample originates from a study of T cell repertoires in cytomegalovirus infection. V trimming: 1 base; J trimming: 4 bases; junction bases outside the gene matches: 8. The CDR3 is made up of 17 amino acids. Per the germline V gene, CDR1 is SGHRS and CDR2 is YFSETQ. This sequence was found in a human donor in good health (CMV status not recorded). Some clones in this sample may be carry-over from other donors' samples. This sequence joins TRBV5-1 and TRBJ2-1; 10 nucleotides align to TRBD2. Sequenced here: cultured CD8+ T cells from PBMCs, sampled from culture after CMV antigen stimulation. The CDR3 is CASSLRVAGGTYNEQFF. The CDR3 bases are TGCGCCAGCAGCTTGCGGGTAGCGGGGGGAACTTACAATGAGCAGTTCTTC.